This T cell receptor beta chain comes out of a study of blood T cell repertoires in COVID-19. Study-level information: Samples taken during acute and convalescent COVID-19 were collected in the United States, Italy and Spain.

Sequenced by immunoSEQ multiplex PCR; TCRdb stores in-frame clones only, minus some. Of roughly 200,000 clones in the sample, around 86% were seen once. Germline V gene lookup returns CDR1 MDHEN and CDR2 SYDVKM. Trimming removed 7 bases from V and 0 bases from J, with 10 bases in between. This CDR3 comprises 14 residues. The sequence was collected from a man older than 75 with acute or convalescent COVID-19. The J gene is TRBJ1-5, the V gene TRBV28, with a tentative D call TRBD1 (6 bases). The sequenced sample was peripheral blood. This chain's CDR3 is CASTGATSNQPQHF. DNA for the CDR3: TGTGCCAGCACAGGGGCGACTAGCAATCAGCCCCAGCATTTT.